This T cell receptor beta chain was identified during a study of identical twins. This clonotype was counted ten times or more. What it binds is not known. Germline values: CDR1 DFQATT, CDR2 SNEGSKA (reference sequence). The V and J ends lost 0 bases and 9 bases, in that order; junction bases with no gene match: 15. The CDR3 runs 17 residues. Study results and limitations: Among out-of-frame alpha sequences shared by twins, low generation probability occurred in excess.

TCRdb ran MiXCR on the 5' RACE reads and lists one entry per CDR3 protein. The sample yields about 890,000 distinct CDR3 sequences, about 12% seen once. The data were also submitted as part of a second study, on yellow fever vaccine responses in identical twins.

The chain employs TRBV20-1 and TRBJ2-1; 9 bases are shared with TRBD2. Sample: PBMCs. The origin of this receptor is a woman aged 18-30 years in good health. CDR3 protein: CSARDPSSGRFRAEQFF. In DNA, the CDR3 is TGCAGTGCTAGAGATCCATCGAGCGGGAGGTTTAGGGCTGAGCAGTTCTTC.